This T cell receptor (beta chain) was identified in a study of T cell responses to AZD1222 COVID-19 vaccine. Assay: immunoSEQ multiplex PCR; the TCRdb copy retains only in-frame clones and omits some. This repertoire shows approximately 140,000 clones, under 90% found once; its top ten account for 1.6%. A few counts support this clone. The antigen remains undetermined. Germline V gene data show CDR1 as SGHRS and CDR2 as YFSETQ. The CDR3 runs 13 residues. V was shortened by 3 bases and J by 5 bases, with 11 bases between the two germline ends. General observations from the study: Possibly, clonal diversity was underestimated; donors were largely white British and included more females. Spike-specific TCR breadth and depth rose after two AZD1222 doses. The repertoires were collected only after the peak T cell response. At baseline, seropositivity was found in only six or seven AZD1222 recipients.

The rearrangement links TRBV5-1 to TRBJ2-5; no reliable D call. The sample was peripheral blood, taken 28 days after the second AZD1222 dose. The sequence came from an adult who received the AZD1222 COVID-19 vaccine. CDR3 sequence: CASSSSDGETQYF. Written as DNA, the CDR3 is TGCGCCAGCAGCTCCTCCGACGGGGAGACCCAGTACTTC.